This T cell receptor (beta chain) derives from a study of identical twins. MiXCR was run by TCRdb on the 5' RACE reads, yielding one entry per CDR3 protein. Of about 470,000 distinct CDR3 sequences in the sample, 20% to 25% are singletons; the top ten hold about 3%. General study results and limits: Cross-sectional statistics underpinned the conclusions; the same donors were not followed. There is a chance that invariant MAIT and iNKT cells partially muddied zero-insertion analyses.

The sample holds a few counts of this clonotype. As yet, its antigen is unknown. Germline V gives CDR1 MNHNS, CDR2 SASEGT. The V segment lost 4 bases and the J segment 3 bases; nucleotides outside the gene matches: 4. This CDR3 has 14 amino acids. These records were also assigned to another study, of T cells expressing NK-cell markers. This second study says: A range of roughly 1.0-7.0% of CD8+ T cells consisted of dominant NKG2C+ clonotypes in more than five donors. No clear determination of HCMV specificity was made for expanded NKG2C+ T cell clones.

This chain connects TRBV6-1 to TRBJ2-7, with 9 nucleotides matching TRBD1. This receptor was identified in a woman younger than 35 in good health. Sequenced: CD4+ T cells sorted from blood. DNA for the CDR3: TGTGCCAGCAGTGGAGGGACAGGGCACTACGAGCAGTACTTC. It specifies CASSGGTGHYEQYF.